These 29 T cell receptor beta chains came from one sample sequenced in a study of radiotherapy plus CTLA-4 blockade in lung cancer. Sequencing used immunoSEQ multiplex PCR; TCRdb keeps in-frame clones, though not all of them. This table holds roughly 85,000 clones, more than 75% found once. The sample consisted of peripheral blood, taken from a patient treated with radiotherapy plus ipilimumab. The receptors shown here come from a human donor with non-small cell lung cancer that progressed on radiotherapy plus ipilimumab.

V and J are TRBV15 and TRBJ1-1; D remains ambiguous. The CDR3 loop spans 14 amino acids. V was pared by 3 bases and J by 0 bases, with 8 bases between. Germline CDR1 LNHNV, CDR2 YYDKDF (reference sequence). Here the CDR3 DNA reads TGTGCCACCAGCAGTGGCGCCCTGAACACTGAAGCTTTCTTT. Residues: CATSSGALNTEAFF. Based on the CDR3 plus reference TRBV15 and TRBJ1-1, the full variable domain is DAMVIQNPRYQVTQFGKPVTLSCSQTLNHNVMYWYQQKSSQAPKLLFHYYDKDFNNEADTPDNFQSRRPNTSFCFLDIRSPGLGDTAMYLCATSSGALNTEAFFGQGTRLTVV.

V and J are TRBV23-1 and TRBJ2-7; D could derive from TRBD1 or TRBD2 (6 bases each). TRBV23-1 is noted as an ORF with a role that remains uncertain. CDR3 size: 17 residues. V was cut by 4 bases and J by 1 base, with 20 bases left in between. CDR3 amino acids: CASSPAQGLVRSYEQYF. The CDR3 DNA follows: TGCGCCAGCAGTCCGGCACAGGGACTCGTCCGTTCCTACGAGCAGTACTTC.

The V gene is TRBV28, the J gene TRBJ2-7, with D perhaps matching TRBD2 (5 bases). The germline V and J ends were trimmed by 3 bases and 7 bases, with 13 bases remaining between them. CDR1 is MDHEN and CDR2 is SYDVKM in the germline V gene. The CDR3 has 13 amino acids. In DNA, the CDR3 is TGTGCCAGCAGTTTCCCGCGGGTAGTGGAGCAGTACTTC. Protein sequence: CASSFPRVVEQYF.

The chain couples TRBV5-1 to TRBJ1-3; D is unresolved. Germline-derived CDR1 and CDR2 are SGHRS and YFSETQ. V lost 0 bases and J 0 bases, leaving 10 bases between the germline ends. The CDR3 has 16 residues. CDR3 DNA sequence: TGCGCCAGCAGCTTGGCTACCATAGCCTCTGGAAACACCATATATTTT. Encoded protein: CASSLATIASGNTIYF.

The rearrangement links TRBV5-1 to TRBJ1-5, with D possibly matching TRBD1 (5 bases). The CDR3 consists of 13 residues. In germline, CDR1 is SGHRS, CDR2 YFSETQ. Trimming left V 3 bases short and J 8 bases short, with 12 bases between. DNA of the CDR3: TGCGCCAGCAGCTATGTCGAAGGGGAGCCCCAGCATTTT. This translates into CASSYVEGEPQHF.

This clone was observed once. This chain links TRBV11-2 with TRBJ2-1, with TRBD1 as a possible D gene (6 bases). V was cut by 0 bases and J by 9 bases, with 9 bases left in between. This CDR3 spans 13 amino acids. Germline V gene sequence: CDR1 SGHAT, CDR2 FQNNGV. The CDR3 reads CASSLERGGEQFF. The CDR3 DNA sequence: TGTGCCAGCAGCTTAGAACGAGGGGGTGAGCAGTTCTTC.

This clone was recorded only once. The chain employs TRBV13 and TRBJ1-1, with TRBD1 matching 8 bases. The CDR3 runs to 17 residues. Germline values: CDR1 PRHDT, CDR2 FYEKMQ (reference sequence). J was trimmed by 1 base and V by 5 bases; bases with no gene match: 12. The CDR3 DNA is TGTGCCAGCAGCAAAGCGGTTGGACAGGGTTCGAACACTGAAGCTTTCTTT. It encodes CASSKAVGQGSNTEAFF.

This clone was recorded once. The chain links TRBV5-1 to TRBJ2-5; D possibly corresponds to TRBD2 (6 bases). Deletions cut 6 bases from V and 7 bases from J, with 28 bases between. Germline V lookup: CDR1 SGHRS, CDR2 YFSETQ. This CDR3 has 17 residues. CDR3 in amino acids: CASTPASMTSSSGTQYF. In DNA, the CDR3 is TGCGCCAGCACCCCAGCTTCTATGACTAGTTCATCAGGGACCCAGTACTTC.

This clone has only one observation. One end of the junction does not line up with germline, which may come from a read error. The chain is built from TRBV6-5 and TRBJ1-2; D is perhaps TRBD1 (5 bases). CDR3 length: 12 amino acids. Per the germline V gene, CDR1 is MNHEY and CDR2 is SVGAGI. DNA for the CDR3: TGTGCCAGCAATAGGGGAGGAACCAGGCTCGCCTTC. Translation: CASNRGGTRLAF.

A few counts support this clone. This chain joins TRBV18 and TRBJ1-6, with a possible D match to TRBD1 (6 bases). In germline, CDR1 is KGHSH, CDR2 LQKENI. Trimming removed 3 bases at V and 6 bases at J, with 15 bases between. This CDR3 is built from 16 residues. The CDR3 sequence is CASSPAVGGPNSPLHF. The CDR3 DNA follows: TGTGCCAGCTCACCCGCGGTGGGGGGCCCTAATTCACCCCTCCACTTT.

CDR3 nucleotides: TGTGCCAGCAGCCCCTATGGATCTAACTATGGCTACACCTTC. It codes for CASSPYGSNYGYTF. The rearrangement uses TRBV4-2 and TRBJ1-2; D gene unclear. The germline V and J ends were trimmed by 4 bases and 0 bases, with 9 bases remaining between them. CDR3 length: 14 amino acids. Per the germline V gene, CDR1 is LGHNA and CDR2 is YNFKEQ.

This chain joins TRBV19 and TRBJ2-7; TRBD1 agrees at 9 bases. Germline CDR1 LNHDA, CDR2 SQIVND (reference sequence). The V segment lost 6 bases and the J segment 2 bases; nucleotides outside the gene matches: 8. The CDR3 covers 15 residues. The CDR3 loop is CASSPDRGTTYEQYF. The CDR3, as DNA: TGTGCCAGTAGCCCGGACAGGGGAACCACCTACGAGCAGTACTTC.

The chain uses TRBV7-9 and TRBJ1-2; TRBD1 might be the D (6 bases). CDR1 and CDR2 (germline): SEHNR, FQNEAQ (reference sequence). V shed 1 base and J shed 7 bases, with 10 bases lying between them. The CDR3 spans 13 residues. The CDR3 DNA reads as TGTGCCAGCAGCTTAGGACAGGAGGGTGGCTACACCTTC. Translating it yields CASSLGQEGGYTF.

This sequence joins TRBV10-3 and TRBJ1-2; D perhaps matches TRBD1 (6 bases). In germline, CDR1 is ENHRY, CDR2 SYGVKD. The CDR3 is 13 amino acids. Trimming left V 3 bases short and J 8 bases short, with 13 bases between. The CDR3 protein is CAISDRGEGGYTF. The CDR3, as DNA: TGTGCCATCAGTGACAGGGGAGAGGGCGGCTACACCTTC.

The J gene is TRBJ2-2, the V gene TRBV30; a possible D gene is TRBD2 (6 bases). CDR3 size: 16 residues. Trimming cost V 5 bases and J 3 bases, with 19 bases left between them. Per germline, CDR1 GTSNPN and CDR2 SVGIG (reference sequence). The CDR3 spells CAWEMGGSPYTGELFF. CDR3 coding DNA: TGTGCCTGGGAGATGGGGGGTTCGCCCTACACCGGGGAGCTGTTTTTT.

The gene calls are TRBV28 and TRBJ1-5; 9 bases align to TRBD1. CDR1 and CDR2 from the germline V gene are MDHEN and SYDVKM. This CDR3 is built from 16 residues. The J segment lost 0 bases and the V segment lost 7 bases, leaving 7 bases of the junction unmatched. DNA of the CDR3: TGTGCCAGCACCGGGACAGGGACCTCTAGCAATCAGCCCCAGCATTTT. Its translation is CASTGTGTSSNQPQHF.

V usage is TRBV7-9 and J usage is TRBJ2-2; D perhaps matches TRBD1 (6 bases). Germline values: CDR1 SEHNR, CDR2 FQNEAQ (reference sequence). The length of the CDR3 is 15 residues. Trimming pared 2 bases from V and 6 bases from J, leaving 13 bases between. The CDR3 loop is CASSLMGAGAGELFF. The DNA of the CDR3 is TGTGCCAGCAGCTTAATGGGGGCTGGCGCCGGGGAGCTGTTTTTT.

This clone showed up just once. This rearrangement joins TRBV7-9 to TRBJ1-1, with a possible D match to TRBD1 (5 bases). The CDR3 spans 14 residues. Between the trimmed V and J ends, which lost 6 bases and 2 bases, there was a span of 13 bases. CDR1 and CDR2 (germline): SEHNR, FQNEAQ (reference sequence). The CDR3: CASSLPTDNTEAFF. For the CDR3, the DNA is TGTGCCAGCAGTTTGCCGACAGATAACACTGAAGCTTTCTTT.

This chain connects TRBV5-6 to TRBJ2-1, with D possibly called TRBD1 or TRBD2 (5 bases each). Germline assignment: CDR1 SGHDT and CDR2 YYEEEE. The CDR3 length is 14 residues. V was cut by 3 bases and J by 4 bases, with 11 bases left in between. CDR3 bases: TGTGCCAGCAGCTGGGGGTCAGGGTACAATGAGCAGTTCTTC. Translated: CASSWGSGYNEQFF.

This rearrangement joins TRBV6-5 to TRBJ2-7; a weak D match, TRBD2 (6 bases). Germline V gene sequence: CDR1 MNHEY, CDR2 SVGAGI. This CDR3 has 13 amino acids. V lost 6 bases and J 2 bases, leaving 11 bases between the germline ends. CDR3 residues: CASRRGVAYEQYF. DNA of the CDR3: TGTGCCAGCAGGCGGGGAGTTGCCTACGAGCAGTACTTC.

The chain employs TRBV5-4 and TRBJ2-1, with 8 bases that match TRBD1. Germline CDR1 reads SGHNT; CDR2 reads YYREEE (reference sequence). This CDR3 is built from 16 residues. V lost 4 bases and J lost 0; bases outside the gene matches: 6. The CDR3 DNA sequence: TGTGCCAGCAGCCCTAAACAGGGGGGCTCCTACAATGAGCAGTTCTTC. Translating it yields CASSPKQGGSYNEQFF. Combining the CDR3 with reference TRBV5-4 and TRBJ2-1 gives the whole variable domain ETGVTQSPTHLIKTRGQQVTLRCSSQSGHNTVSWYQQALGQGPQFIFQYYREEENGRGNFPPRFSGLQFPNYSSELNVNALELDDSALYLCASSPKQGGSYNEQFFGPGTRLTVL.

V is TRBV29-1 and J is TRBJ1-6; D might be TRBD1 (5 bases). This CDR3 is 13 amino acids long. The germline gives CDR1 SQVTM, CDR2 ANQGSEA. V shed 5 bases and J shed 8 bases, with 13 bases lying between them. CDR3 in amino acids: CSVSQGDHSPLHF. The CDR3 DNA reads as TGCAGCGTTTCGCAAGGGGACCATTCACCCCTCCACTTT.

This CDR3 is CASSPGTGSSSGANVLTF. CDR3 nucleotide sequence: TGTGCCAGCAGCCCAGGGACAGGTTCAAGCTCTGGGGCCAACGTCCTGACTTTC. V usage is TRBV7-9 and J usage is TRBJ2-6; 8 bases align to TRBD1. The J segment lost 0 bases and the V segment lost 5 bases, leaving 9 bases of the junction unmatched. Germline values: CDR1 SEHNR, CDR2 FQNEAQ (reference sequence). The CDR3 has 18 residues.

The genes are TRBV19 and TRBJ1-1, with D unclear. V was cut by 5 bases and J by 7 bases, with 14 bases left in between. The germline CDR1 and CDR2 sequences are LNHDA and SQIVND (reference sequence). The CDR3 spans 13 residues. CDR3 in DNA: TGTGCCAGTAGTGGGAATTTTGCCCTTGAAGCTTTCTTT. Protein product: CASSGNFALEAFF.

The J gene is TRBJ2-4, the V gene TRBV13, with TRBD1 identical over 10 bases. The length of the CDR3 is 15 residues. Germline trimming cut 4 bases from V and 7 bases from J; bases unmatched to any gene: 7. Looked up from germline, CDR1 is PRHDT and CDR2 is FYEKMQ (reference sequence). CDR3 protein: CASSYRDRGGNIQYF. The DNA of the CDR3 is TGTGCCAGCAGCTACCGGGACAGGGGAGGTAACATTCAGTACTTC.

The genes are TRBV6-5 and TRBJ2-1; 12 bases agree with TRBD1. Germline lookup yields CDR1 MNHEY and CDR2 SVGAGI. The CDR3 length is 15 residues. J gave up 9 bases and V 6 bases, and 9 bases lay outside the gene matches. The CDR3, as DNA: TGTGCCAGCAGCTGGCCGGGACAGGGGGCTCGTGAGCAGTTCTTC. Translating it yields CASSWPGQGAREQFF.

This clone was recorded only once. The DNA of the CDR3 is TGCGCCAGCAGCTTGGGGGACAGGGAGGGAGATACGCAGTATTTT. It encodes CASSLGDREGDTQYF. V is TRBV5-1 and J is TRBJ2-3, with TRBD1 matching over 9 bases. This CDR3 has 15 residues. The V and J ends lost 0 bases and 5 bases, in that order; junction bases with no gene match: 4. Per germline, CDR1 SGHRS and CDR2 YFSETQ.

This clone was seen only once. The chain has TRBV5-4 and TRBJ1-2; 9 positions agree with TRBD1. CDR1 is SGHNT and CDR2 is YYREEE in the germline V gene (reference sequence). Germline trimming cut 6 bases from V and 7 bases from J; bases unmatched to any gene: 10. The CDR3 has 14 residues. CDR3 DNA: TGTGCCAGCACCCTGGGGGGACAGGGCATTGGCTACACCTTC. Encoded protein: CASTLGGQGIGYTF.

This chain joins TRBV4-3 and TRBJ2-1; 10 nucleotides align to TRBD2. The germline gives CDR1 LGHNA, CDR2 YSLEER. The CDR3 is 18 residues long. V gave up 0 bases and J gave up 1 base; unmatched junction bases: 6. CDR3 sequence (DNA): TGCGCCAGCAGCCAAGAAGGGGGACTAGCGAGATCCTACAATGAGCAGTTCTTC. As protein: CASSQEGGLARSYNEQFF.